A single TCR beta chain is shown here with its context. What it recognizes is unknown. Method: immunoSEQ multiplex PCR; TCRdb's copy keeps in-frame clones and lacks some. The data contain nearly 1 million clones, around three quarters of them singletons. This entry is derived from a study of shared clonotypes between healthy human individuals. On the study more broadly: Donors were a couple of women and a few men aged 18 to 49.

Study-wide results and limits: Naive subsets tended to show greater estimated richness than memory subsets.

Germline assignment: CDR1 SGHRS and CDR2 YFSETQ. The V segment lost 0 bases and the J segment 1 base; nucleotides outside the gene matches: 4. CDR3 length equals 17 residues. The chain recombines TRBV5-1 with TRBJ2-6, with 7 bases lining up with TRBD1. This TCR was recovered from a man in his late teens or twenties in good health. Sample: memory CD4+ T cells sorted from blood. The subset: CD45RA-negative fraction. The chain's CDR3 is CASSLAGRGSGANVLTF. Here the CDR3 DNA reads TGCGCCAGCAGCTTGGCCGGCAGGGGGTCTGGGGCCAACGTCCTGACTTTC.